The sequence of this TCR beta chain was determined in a study of OX40 agonist ivuxolimab in advanced cancers. Overall study: The patients received ivuxolimab by intravenous route every 2 weeks at 0.01 to 10 mg/kg. Mean age approximately 66 years, range 23 to 79; roughly 80% male. The study, taken as a whole, reports: The antigen specificity of the peripheral T cells (those that were expanded) was not determined. Clonal expansion among partial responders at 0.1-3.0 mg/kg ranked near the lowest.

This table comes from immunoSEQ multiplex PCR, and its TCRdb copy is limited to in-frame clones, with some not included. The sample consists of 65,000 or so clones, roughly 80% of them appearing once. The V and J ends lost 5 bases and 2 bases, in that order; junction bases with no gene match: 23. The CDR3 totals 21 residues. CDR1 and CDR2 (germline): MNHEY, SMNVEV (reference sequence). Regarding this clone: Its antigen is still unknown.

This sequence was found in an adult with an advanced solid tumor such as melanoma, head and neck, liver or kidney cancer. The chain employs TRBV27 and TRBJ2-3; 9 bases agree with TRBD2. This specimen consisted of CD4+ or CD8+ T cells sorted from blood, obtained in a trial of the OX40 agonist ivuxolimab. The CDR3 bases are TGTGCCAGCAGTACGCATTACCGGGACGCACTGACTAGCGGCCCCACAGATACGCAGTATTTT. Its protein is CASSTHYRDALTSGPTDTQYF.